This TCR beta chain appears in the sequencing data of a study of blood T cells in healthy people across ages. Primers used in a second PCR of about 7 to 12 cycles were a sample-barcoded 5' primer and a J-beta primer mix. TCRdb re-called the 5' RACE reads with MiXCR, one entry per CDR3 protein. The top ten clones hold 13% of a sample with 650,000 to 1,000,000 distinct CDR3 sequences, around 34% of them seen once. There are many counts of this clonotype. This CDR3 comprises 12 residues. Sequenced sample: blood. The receptor comes from a man aged 18 to 30 in good health. The V and J genes are TRBV1 and TRBJ2-7. TRBV1 has pseudogene status. DNA for the CDR3: TGCACCAGCAGCCAAGAGTCCTACGAGCAGTACTTC. Translated, it gives CTSSQESYEQYF.